These T cell receptor beta chains were read from a single sample in a study of T cells after yellow fever vaccination. In TCRdb, the 5' RACE reads were re-called with MiXCR into one record per CDR3 protein. The table lists approximately 340,000 distinct CDR3 sequences, roughly 8.7% of them singletons. Sequenced material: PBMCs, taken on the day of the first yellow fever vaccination. The receptors were sampled from a man younger than 35 who received the YFV17D yellow fever vaccine. Each CDR3 is given with its conserved first and last residue. A D gene is named only where the DNA matches it firmly. Some rows have no size entry. The others give once, few or many, or a class for an expanded clone.

TGTGCCAGCAGTTCCCAGCGAACCTACACCTTC,CASSSQRTYTF,NA,TRBV28,NA,TRBJ1-2
TGCGCCAGCAGCCAATCCGGGACAGGGGTAGTAGATACGCAGTATTTT,CASSQSGTGVVDTQYF,TRBD1,TRBV4-1,few,TRBJ2-3
TGTGCCAGTAGTATAGGGGTCGATCGAGTCTGGACTATGAACACTGAAGCTTTCTTT,CASSIGVDRVWTMNTEAFF,NA,TRBV19,NA,TRBJ1-1
TGCAGTGTGAAGGAGGGCAGGGATCCCCAGTTT,CSVKEGRDPQF,NA,TRBV20-1,few,TRBJ1-6
TGTGCCAGCAGTTCCCCAGGGGGGCAGTGGACTGAAGCTTTCTTT,CASSSPGGQWTEAFF,TRBD1,TRBV12-3/TRBV12-4,many,TRBJ1-1
TGTGCCAGCAGCCAACAAACATATTCACCCCTCCACTTT,CASSQQTYSPLHF,NA,TRBV3-1,few,TRBJ1-6
TGCGCCAGCAGCCGCCGGGACAGCAATGAAAAACTGTTTTTT,CASSRRDSNEKLFF,TRBD1,TRBV4-3,few,TRBJ1-4
TGCAGTGCTAGAGATATTGGGGGGAACGCTGAAGCTTTCTTT,CSARDIGGNAEAFF,NA,TRBV20-1,NA,TRBJ1-1
TGTGCCACCAGTGATTTTACCGGTTACAATGAGCAGTTCTTC,CATSDFTGYNEQFF,NA,TRBV24-1,NA,TRBJ2-1
TGTGCCATCAGTGAGCCAGGCACAGATACGCAGTATTTT,CAISEPGTDTQYF,NA,TRBV10-3,many,TRBJ2-3
TGCGCCAGCAGCCAAAGGGGGCGACAGGGGGACTACAATGAGCAGTTCTTC,CASSQRGRQGDYNEQFF,TRBD1,TRBV4-1,few,TRBJ2-1
TGCAGCGTTAGACAGGGTTTAGATAATTCACCCCTCCACTTT,CSVRQGLDNSPLHF,TRBD1,TRBV29-1,few,TRBJ1-6
TGTGCCAGCAGCCAAAGGACGGCGGGGACCGGGGAGCTGTTTTTT,CASSQRTAGTGELFF,NA,TRBV7-3,many,TRBJ2-2
TGTGCCAGCAGCCTCCCTCCCACAAATACGCAGTATTTT,CASSLPPTNTQYF,NA,TRBV11-3,few,TRBJ2-3
TGTGCCAGCAGTACCTCCCGGGACAGGGGTTTCCAGCCCCAGCATTTT,CASSTSRDRGFQPQHF,TRBD1,TRBV27,many,TRBJ1-5
TGCGCCAGCAGTGAGCCAGGGAGGGTGGACGAGCAGTACTTC,CASSEPGRVDEQYF,TRBD2,TRBV10-2,few,TRBJ2-7